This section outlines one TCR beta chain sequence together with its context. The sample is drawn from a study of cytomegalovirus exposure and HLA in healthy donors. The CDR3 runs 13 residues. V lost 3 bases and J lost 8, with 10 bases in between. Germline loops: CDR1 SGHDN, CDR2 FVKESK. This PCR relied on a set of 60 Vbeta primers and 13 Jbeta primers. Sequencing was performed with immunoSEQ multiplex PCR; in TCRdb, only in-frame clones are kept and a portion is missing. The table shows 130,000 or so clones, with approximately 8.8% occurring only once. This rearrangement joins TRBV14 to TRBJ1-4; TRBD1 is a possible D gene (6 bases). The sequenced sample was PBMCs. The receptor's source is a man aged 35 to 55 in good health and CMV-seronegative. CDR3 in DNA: TGTGCCAGCAGCCAGAGCAGGGGAGAAAAACTGTTTTTT. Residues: CASSQSRGEKLFF.